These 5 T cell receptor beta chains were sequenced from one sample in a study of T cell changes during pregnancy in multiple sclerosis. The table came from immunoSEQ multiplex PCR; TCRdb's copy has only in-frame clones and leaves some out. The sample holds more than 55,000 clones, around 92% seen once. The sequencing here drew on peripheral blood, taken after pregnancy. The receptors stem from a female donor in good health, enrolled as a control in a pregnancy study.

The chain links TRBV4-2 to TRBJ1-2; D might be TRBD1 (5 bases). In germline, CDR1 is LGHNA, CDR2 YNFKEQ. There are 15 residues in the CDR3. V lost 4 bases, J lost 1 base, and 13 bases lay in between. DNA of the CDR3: TGTGCCAGCAGCCGAGACTCGACAGATAACTATGGCTACACCTTC. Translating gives CASSRDSTDNYGYTF.

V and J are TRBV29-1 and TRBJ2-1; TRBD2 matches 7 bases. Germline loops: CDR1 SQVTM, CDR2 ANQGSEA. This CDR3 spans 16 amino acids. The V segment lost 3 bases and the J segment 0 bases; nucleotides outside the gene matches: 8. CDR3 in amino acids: CSVDLSGGSSYNEQFF. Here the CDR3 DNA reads TGCAGCGTTGACCTCTCCGGGGGGAGCTCCTACAATGAGCAGTTCTTC.

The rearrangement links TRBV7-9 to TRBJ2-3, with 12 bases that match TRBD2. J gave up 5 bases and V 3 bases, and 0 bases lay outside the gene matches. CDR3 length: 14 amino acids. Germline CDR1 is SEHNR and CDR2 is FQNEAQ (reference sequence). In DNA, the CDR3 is TGTGCCAGCAGCTTGACTAGCGGGGGAGATACGCAGTATTTT. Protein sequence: CASSLTSGGDTQYF.

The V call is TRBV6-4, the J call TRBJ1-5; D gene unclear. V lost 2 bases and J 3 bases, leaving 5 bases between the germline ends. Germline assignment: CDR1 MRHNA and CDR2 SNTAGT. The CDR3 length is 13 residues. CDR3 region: CASSDGDNQPQHF. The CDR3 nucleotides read TGTGCCAGCAGTGACGGAGACAATCAGCCCCAGCATTTT.

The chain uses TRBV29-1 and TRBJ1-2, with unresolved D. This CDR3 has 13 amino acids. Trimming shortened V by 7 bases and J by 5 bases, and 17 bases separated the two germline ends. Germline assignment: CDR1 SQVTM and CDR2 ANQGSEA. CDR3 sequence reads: CSDQRDDFYGYTF. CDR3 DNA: TGCAGCGACCAACGAGACGACTTTTATGGCTACACCTTC. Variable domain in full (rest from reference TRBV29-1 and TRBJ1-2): SAVISQKPSRDICQRGTSLTIQCQVDSQVTMMFWYRQQPGQSLTLIATANQGSEATYESGFVIDKFPISRPNLTFSTLTVSNMSPEDSSIYLCSDQRDDFYGYTFGSGTRLTVV.